This T cell receptor beta chain was profiled in a study of blood T cells in healthy people across ages. In this sample, this clonotype turned up many times. A second about 6 to 11 cycle PCR used barcoded and J-beta primers. TCRdb reprocessed the 5' RACE reads via MiXCR and lists one record per CDR3 protein. Of about 1,800,000 distinct CDR3 sequences in the sample, about 28% were seen once. Sequenced: blood. The TCR comes from a woman aged 25 to 39 in good health.

The CDR3 sequence: CASSYEGSGTDTQYF. The DNA of the CDR3 is TGTGCCAGCAGTTACGAGGGGTCCGGCACAGATACGCAGTATTTT. This chain links TRBV6-5 with TRBJ2-3; D may match TRBD1 or TRBD2 (5 bases each). With 2 bases removed from V and 1 base from J, the gap between germline ends came to 10 bases. Looked up from germline, CDR1 is MNHEY and CDR2 is SVGAGI. The CDR3 is 15 amino acids.